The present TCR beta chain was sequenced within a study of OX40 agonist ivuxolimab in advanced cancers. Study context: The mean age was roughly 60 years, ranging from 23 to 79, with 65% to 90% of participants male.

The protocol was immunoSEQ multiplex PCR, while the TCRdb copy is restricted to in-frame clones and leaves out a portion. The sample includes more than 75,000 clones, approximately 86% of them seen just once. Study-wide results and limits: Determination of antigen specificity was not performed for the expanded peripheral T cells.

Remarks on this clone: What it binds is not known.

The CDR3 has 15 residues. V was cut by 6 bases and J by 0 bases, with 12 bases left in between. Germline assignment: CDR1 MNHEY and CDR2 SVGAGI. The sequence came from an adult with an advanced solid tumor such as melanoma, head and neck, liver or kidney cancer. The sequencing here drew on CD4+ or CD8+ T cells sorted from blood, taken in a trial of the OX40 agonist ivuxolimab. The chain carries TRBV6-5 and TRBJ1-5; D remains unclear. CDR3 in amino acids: CASRSSAPSNQPQHF. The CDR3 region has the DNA TGTGCCAGCAGGTCCTCGGCCCCTAGCAATCAGCCCCAGCATTTT.